A single sample gave rise to the 13 T cell receptor beta chains below, sequenced in a study of early T cells in non-severe SARS-CoV-2 infection. Using its own MiXCR run on the 5' RACE reads, TCRdb lists one record per CDR3 protein. The sample has about 27,000 distinct CDR3 sequences, 5% to 6.5% seen once. The sample consisted of whole blood. Receptors were obtained from an adult who was a healthcare worker with PCR-confirmed SARS-CoV-2 infection or an uninfected control (not recorded which).

This clonotype was recorded many times. The chain is built from TRBV7-8 and TRBJ2-2; TRBD2 agrees at 8 bases. Germline CDR1 and CDR2: SGHVS and FQNEAQ. With 5 bases clipped from V and 5 bases from J, the junction kept 10 bases outside the gene matches. This CDR3 contains 16 residues. The CDR3 DNA reads as TGTGCCAGCAGCAAGCACTTGCGGGGGGTAACCGGGGAGCTGTTTTTT. Protein product: CASSKHLRGVTGELFF.

The V call is TRBV4-1, the J call TRBJ1-6; no reliable D call. Trimming took off 2 bases at V and 7 bases at J, with 6 bases between the two ends. Germline assignment: CDR1 MGHRA and CDR2 YSYEKL. The length of the CDR3 is 13 residues. CDR3 amino acids: CASSQSGNSPLHF. For the CDR3, the DNA is TGCGCCAGCAGCCAAAGCGGGAATTCACCCCTCCACTTT.

This clonotype was recorded at least ten times. This chain connects TRBV18 to TRBJ2-5; TRBD1 is a possible D gene (6 bases). The V gene lost 2 bases and the J gene lost 2 bases, with 12 bases spanning the gap. Germline V gene data show CDR1 as KGHSH and CDR2 as LQKENI. The CDR3 runs to 15 residues. For the CDR3, the DNA is TGTGCCAGCTCACCAGGAGACAGGATTCAAGAGACCCAGTACTTC. Translating it yields CASSPGDRIQETQYF.

This clonotype was recorded at least ten times. The chain is built from TRBV20-1 and TRBJ2-1, with 7 positions matching TRBD1. This CDR3 spans 16 amino acids. Germline trimming cut 3 bases from V and 0 bases from J; bases unmatched to any gene: 8. From germline, CDR1 is DFQATT and CDR2 SNEGSKA (reference sequence). The CDR3 reads CSARARQGVSYNEQFF. The DNA for the CDR3 is TGCAGTGCTAGGGCCCGACAGGGCGTCTCCTACAATGAGCAGTTCTTC.

This rearrangement joins TRBV3-2 to TRBJ1-3; TRBD1, the D gene given by the table, was not confirmed from the DNA. TRBV3-2 is designated a pseudogene. This CDR3 contains 15 residues. CDR3 protein: CASSQDTGSGNTIYF. As DNA, the CDR3 is TGTGCCAGCAGCCAAGATACAGGGTCTGGAAACACCATATATTTT.

The V call is TRBV6-1, the J call TRBJ2-2; the D is unclear. This CDR3 contains 14 residues. Germline CDR1 is MNHNS and CDR2 is SASEGT. V dropped 7 bases and J dropped 7 bases, with 16 bases sitting between them. For the CDR3, the DNA is TGTGCCAGCAAATCAGGAAACTTGGGCGGGGAGCTGTTTTTT. Translated, it gives CASKSGNLGGELFF.

This clonotype was observed many times. The V gene is TRBV6-5, the J gene TRBJ1-1, with D unclear. The germline V and J ends were trimmed by 0 bases and 1 base, with 9 bases remaining between them. CDR1 is MNHEY, CDR2 SVGAGI, per germline. CDR3 length: 15 residues. CDR3: CASSYSTGKNTEAFF. As DNA, the CDR3 is TGTGCCAGCAGTTACTCAACGGGGAAGAACACTGAAGCTTTCTTT.

The J gene is TRBJ1-1, the V gene TRBV20-1; weak D call: TRBD1 (5 bases). The CDR3 runs to 14 residues. Per germline, CDR1 DFQATT and CDR2 SNEGSKA (reference sequence). V was trimmed by 3 bases and J by 1 base, leaving 12 bases between them. The CDR3 DNA reads as TGCAGTGCTAGGTCCCCAGGGACGAACACTGAAGCTTTCTTT. The encoded protein is CSARSPGTNTEAFF.

This clonotype turned up a few times. The chain has TRBV7-2 and TRBJ1-2, with TRBD1 matching 8 bases. V lost 9 bases to trimming and J lost 2 bases; unmatched junction nucleotides: 8. The CDR3 is made up of 14 amino acids. CDR1 and CDR2 (germline): SGHTA, FQGNSA. This CDR3 is CASLGNRGNYGYTF. CDR3 DNA sequence: TGTGCCAGTTTGGGAAACAGGGGGAACTATGGCTACACCTTC.

This clonotype is termed medium-sized. V usage is TRBV9 and J usage is TRBJ2-2; D is uncertain. The CDR3 totals 15 residues. The V end lost 4 bases, the J end lost 6 bases, and 16 bases lay between the germline ends. CDR1 and CDR2 (germline): SGDLS, YYNGEE. The CDR3 region is CASSPRTHDAGELFF. In DNA, the CDR3 is TGTGCCAGCAGCCCCAGGACCCACGATGCCGGGGAGCTGTTTTTT.

This clonotype showed up just a few times. The V and J genes are TRBV7-2 and TRBJ2-3; D ambiguous. The V gene lost 4 bases and the J gene lost 4 bases, with 6 bases spanning the gap. Per germline, CDR1 SGHTA and CDR2 FQGNSA. CDR3 length equals 12 residues. The CDR3 nucleotides read TGTGCCAGCAGCTCGTGGGCAGATACGCAGTATTTT. Translating it yields CASSSWADTQYF.

This clonotype has a handful of counts. CDR3 region: CASSPRDRVSGYTF. The CDR3 nucleotides are TGTGCCAGCAGCCCCCGGGACAGGGTTTCTGGCTACACCTTC. The V call is TRBV7-6, the J call TRBJ1-2; 9 bases fit TRBD1. This CDR3 spans 14 amino acids. CDR1 and CDR2 (germline): SGHVS, FNYEAQ. Unmatched junction bases numbered 8, after V lost 5 bases and J lost 7 bases.

This clonotype was seen ten or more times. This CDR3 is CASSFGGGTEAFF. The DNA of the CDR3 is TGTGCCAGCAGCTTTGGAGGGGGGACTGAAGCTTTCTTT. The gene calls are TRBV7-9 and TRBJ1-1; D may be TRBD1 (6 bases). The ends were cut back, 3 bases at V and 5 bases at J, with 10 bases in the middle. Per the germline V gene, CDR1 is SEHNR and CDR2 is FQNEAQ (reference sequence). The CDR3 length is 13 residues.